This T cell receptor (beta chain) comes out of a study of T and B cells in COVID-19 patients. This clonotype was recorded once. Its antigen is unidentified. Its ends do not fully match the called genes, so a read error is possible. The CDR3 runs to 17 residues. Germline CDR1 and CDR2: MNHEY and SVGEGT. Study findings and constraints: Patients with COVID-19 reportedly showed strongly skewed T cell receptor beta variable and joining gene usage. Clonality of TRB repertoires was high in active COVID-19; recovery brought above-healthy diversity and richness. No sequencing was yet done of CD4+, regulatory or CD8+ subsets, or of SARS-CoV-2-responsive or tetramer+ sorted cells.

Multiplex PCR with BIOMED2 TRB-A/B primer pools amplified TRB rearrangements. TCRdb reprocessed the multiplex PCR reads with MiXCR, giving one entry per CDR3 protein. The table lists around 20,000 distinct CDR3 sequences, 25% to 30% of them singletons. Each TRB amplification used roughly 220-550 ng of genomic DNA from blood. The sequence was collected from a human donor who had recovered from COVID-19. Input material: blood. The chain couples TRBV6-2 or TRBV6-3 to TRBJ1-4; a weak D match, TRBD1 (6 bases). This chain's CDR3 is CARSSPHREATNEKLFF. CDR3 DNA sequence: TGTGCCAGAAGTTCCCCTCACAGGGAGGCAACTAATGAAAAACTGTTTTTT.